A selection of T cell receptor beta chains follows, all from one sample in a study of memory CD4+ T cells and cytomegalovirus serostatus. Measured with immunoSEQ multiplex PCR; TCRdb has only the in-frame clones, and not every one. The data contain tens of thousands of clones, roughly 80% of them singletons. Sequencing used memory CD4+ T cells from blood. These receptor sequences come from an adult in good health and CMV-seronegative. Both conserved end residues are part of each CDR3. Fields, in order: clone size, V gene, CDR3 protein. Not all rows give a size; the values are once, few, many and, for expanded clones, a class.

clone size: .
V gene: TRBV5-1
CDR3 protein: CASSLKAGPLDNSPLHF

clone size: .
V gene: TRBV19
CDR3 protein: CASTGRQGVDEQYF

clone size: few
V gene: TRBV2
CDR3 protein: CASSRTGSNQPQHF

clone size: .
V gene: TRBV30
CDR3 protein: CAWKGLGLNEYGYTF

clone size: .
V gene: TRBV10-3
CDR3 protein: CAISESERQGTTEQFF

clone size: .
V gene: TRBV30
CDR3 protein: CAWSPNPGNTIYF

clone size: .
V gene: TRBV4-2
CDR3 protein: CASSQGDRALLTGELFF

clone size: .
V gene: TRBV6-5
CDR3 protein: CASSPDRGAGELFF

clone size: .
V gene: TRBV28
CDR3 protein: CASSLQHGELFF

clone size: .
V gene: TRBV11-2
CDR3 protein: CASSLAGTGGYEQYF

clone size: .
V gene: TRBV10-3
CDR3 protein: CAISEWTGPNQPQHF

clone size: .
V gene: TRBV18
CDR3 protein: CASSPGRANSGNTIYF

clone size: .
V gene: TRBV18
CDR3 protein: CASSKTAGGGEQYF

clone size: .
V gene: TRBV9
CDR3 protein: CASSVAPSGVYNEQFF

clone size: medium-sized
V gene: TRBV7-9
CDR3 protein: CASSFGPGVGNSPLHF